This section outlines one TCR beta chain sequence together with its context. Its antigen is as yet unknown. This entry belongs to a study of T cells expressing NK-cell markers. Each CDR3 protein gets one entry in TCRdb, which reprocessed the 5' RACE reads and gives no DNA. The sample includes 550,000 or so distinct CDR3 sequences. Study-wide results and limits: Over 5 donors carried dominant NKG2C+ clonotypes that made up about 1.0-8% of their CD8+ T cells.

Sequencing was performed on blood T cells: a sorted CD56 or NKG2C T cell subset, CD4+ or CD8+ T cells, or bulk PBMC T cells (not recorded which). The sequence derives from a man aged 18 to 29 in good health.

The CDR3 is CSARPQGNQPQHF. The chain joins TRBV20-1 to TRBJ1-5; with no DNA, the TCRdb D assignment of TRBD1 cannot be verified. The CDR3 sequence is 13 residues long. Germline loops: CDR1 DFQATT, CDR2 SNEGSKA (reference sequence).